Shown below are 27 T cell receptor beta chains from a single sample sequenced in a study of blood T cell repertoires in COVID-19. The table came from immunoSEQ multiplex PCR; TCRdb's copy has only in-frame clones and leaves some out. The table records some 230,000 clones, more than 75% of them present only once. Sequencing was performed on peripheral blood. The receptor source for this set is a man aged 35 to 55 with acute or convalescent COVID-19.

Concerning this clone itself: Different DNA sequences within this sample yield the same CDR3. The chain carries TRBV5-1 and TRBJ2-3; D possibly corresponds to TRBD2 (5 bases). Trimming took off 4 bases at V and 1 base at J, with 7 bases between the two ends. The CDR3 length is 13 residues. CDR1 SGHRS and CDR2 YFSETQ come from the germline V gene. This CDR3 is CASSLGGTDTQYF. For the CDR3, the DNA is TGCGCCAGCAGCCTCGGGGGCACAGATACGCAGTATTTT.

This chain's CDR3 is CASSSGGPGQPQHF. The CDR3 nucleotides read TGTGCCAGCAGCTCGGGGGGGCCGGGCCAGCCCCAGCATTTT. The chain carries TRBV7-2 and TRBJ1-5; tentative D call: TRBD1 (6 bases). V was trimmed by 4 bases and J by 7 bases, leaving 14 bases between them. Germline CDR1 is SGHTA and CDR2 is FQGNSA. The CDR3 spans 14 residues.

This clone has a handful of counts. The chain uses TRBV6-2 or TRBV6-3 and TRBJ2-7, with 9 nucleotides matching TRBD1. The V gene's germline CDR1 is MNHEY and CDR2 SVGEGT. CDR3 length equals 15 residues. V lost 5 bases to trimming and J lost 5 bases; unmatched junction nucleotides: 10. The CDR3 DNA is TGTGCCAGCAGTCCCCTGGGGACAGGGCTCAACGAGCAGTACTTC. The encoded protein is CASSPLGTGLNEQYF.

The chain has TRBV28 and TRBJ1-3; D not resolved. The CDR3 is made up of 16 amino acids. Germline CDR1 reads MDHEN; CDR2 reads SYDVKM. Trimming removed 4 bases from V and 8 bases from J, with 21 bases in between. CDR3 loop: CASSSNSLSSLHTIYF. For the CDR3, the DNA is TGTGCCAGCAGTTCGAACAGTTTGTCGAGCTTGCACACCATATATTTT. The complete variable domain, with remaining parts taken from reference TRBV28 and TRBJ1-3, reads DVKVTQSSRYLVKRTGEKVFLECVQDMDHENMFWYRQDPGLGLRLIYFSYDVKMKEKGDIPEGYSVSREKKERFSLILESASTNQTSMYLCASSSNSLSSLHTIYFGEGSWLTVV.

V and J are TRBV19 and TRBJ1-1; D call uncertain. CDR3 length equals 12 residues. Trimming shortened V by 5 bases and J by 0 bases, and 4 bases separated the two germline ends. Germline V gene lookup returns CDR1 LNHDA and CDR2 SQIVND (reference sequence). The CDR3 sequence: CASSRLNTEAFF. The CDR3 DNA is TGTGCCAGTAGTCGTCTGAACACTGAAGCTTTCTTT.

The chain has TRBV6-6 and TRBJ2-4, with D perhaps matching TRBD1 (6 bases). V gave up 6 bases and J gave up 9 bases, with 15 bases separating them. This CDR3 contains 13 residues. CDR1 MNHNY and CDR2 SVGAGI come from the germline V gene (reference sequence). The CDR3 reads CASSGQQGSIQYF. The CDR3 DNA reads as TGTGCCAGCAGCGGACAACAGGGCAGCATTCAGTACTTC.

This chain uses TRBV6-5 with TRBJ2-5; 7 bases align to TRBD2. The CDR3 is 13 residues long. Unmatched junction bases numbered 2, after V lost 2 bases and J lost 5 bases. Per germline, CDR1 MNHEY and CDR2 SVGAGI. Written as DNA, the CDR3 is TGTGCCAGCAGTTACCCAGCGGGGGAGACCCAGTACTTC. Amino acid sequence: CASSYPAGETQYF.

CDR3 region: CASSHLERYGYTF. The CDR3 DNA reads TGCGCCAGCAGTCACTTAGAACGCTATGGCTACACCTTC. The chain recombines TRBV23-1 with TRBJ1-2; no firm D call. TRBV23-1 is known as an ORF, though its function is uncertain. V was clipped by 3 bases and J by 4 bases, with 9 bases between them. The CDR3 loop spans 13 amino acids.

This sequence joins TRBV14 and TRBJ2-1, with 9 bases identical to TRBD1. CDR3 size: 16 residues. Germline V gene lookup returns CDR1 SGHDN and CDR2 FVKESK. Trimming cost V 1 base and J 7 bases; bases outside gene matches: 8. CDR3 sequence (DNA): TGTGCCAGCAGCCAAGGTCCGGGACAGGGATGGAATGAGCAGTTCTTC. This sequence encodes CASSQGPGQGWNEQFF.

The chain joins TRBV6-5 to TRBJ1-6; 10 bases match TRBD1. Germline assignment: CDR1 MNHEY and CDR2 SVGAGI. The trim removed 6 bases at V and 7 bases at J, leaving 6 bases unmatched. CDR3 length: 15 residues. The CDR3 DNA sequence: TGTGCCAGCAGCAGAGCGACAGGGGGCAATTCACCCCTCCACTTT. Encoded protein: CASSRATGGNSPLHF.

The CDR3 sequence: CASSFGGIGNQPQHF. The DNA for the CDR3 is TGTGCCAGCAGTTTCGGCGGGATCGGCAATCAGCCCCAGCATTTT. V usage is TRBV28 and J usage is TRBJ1-5; no firm D call. V lost 3 bases to trimming and J lost 2 bases, with 11 bases between them. This CDR3 has 15 amino acids. Germline values: CDR1 MDHEN, CDR2 SYDVKM.

This chain connects TRBV10-3 to TRBJ1-1; D unclear. This CDR3 region has 12 residues. Trimming removed 3 bases from V and 4 bases from J, with 6 bases in between. In germline, CDR1 is ENHRY, CDR2 SYGVKD. The CDR3 DNA reads as TGTGCCATCAGTGAACTTAGCACTGAAGCTTTCTTT. It yields the protein CAISELSTEAFF.

This chain joins TRBV4-1 and TRBJ2-7; D possibly corresponds to TRBD1 (6 bases). Between the trimmed V and J ends, which lost 1 base and 4 bases, there was a span of 11 bases. Germline values: CDR1 MGHRA, CDR2 YSYEKL. The CDR3 loop spans 14 amino acids. In DNA form, the CDR3 reads TGCGCCAGCAGCCAAGGCGTCAGGGGTTACGAGCAGTACTTC. It codes for CASSQGVRGYEQYF.

The CDR3 sequence: CASRTGGARNTEAFF. The CDR3 nucleotides read TGCGCCAGCCGGACAGGGGGCGCACGGAACACTGAAGCTTTCTTT. The rearrangement links TRBV5-1 to TRBJ1-1; 11 nucleotides align to TRBD1. The germline V gene has CDR1 SGHRS and CDR2 YFSETQ. The CDR3 is 15 residues long. The V and J ends lost 7 bases and 1 base, in that order; junction bases with no gene match: 6.

The chain combines TRBV6-1 with TRBJ1-5; D remains unclear. The CDR3 covers 12 residues. The V gene's germline CDR1 is MNHNS and CDR2 SASEGT. The V end lost 3 bases, the J end lost 8 bases, and 8 bases lay between the germline ends. The CDR3 here is CASSDPYEPQHF. Here the CDR3 DNA reads TGTGCCAGCAGTGACCCGTATGAGCCCCAGCATTTT.

The chain couples TRBV2 to TRBJ2-5; TRBD1 is a possible D gene (6 bases). The CDR3 spans 13 residues. V was pared by 5 bases and J by 5 bases, with 12 bases between. The germline CDR1 and CDR2 sequences are SNHLY and FYNNEI. CDR3 in amino acids: CASSPQGVETQYF. The CDR3 nucleotides read TGTGCCAGCAGTCCACAGGGAGTCGAGACCCAGTACTTC.

The chain employs TRBV11-2 and TRBJ2-2; perhaps TRBD1 as D (6 bases). The CDR3 is 13 amino acids. CDR1 and CDR2 from the germline V gene are SGHAT and FQNNGV. V was shortened by 2 bases and J by 6 bases, with 7 bases between the two germline ends. CDR3 nucleotides: TGTGCCAGCAGCTTATCAGGGGCCGGGGAGCTGTTTTTT. Translating it yields CASSLSGAGELFF.

The chain joins TRBV19 to TRBJ1-5; 7 bases match TRBD1. Germline-derived CDR1 and CDR2 are LNHDA and SQIVND (reference sequence). After removal of 6 bases from V and 4 bases from J, the junction contained 3 bases not matched to a gene. The CDR3 contains 13 residues. This CDR3 reads CASSGTANQPQHF. The CDR3 bases are TGTGCCAGTAGCGGGACAGCAAATCAGCCCCAGCATTTT. The full variable domain, rest sourced from reference TRBV19 and TRBJ1-5, is DGGITQSPKYLFRKEGQNVTLSCEQNLNHDAMYWYRQDPGQGLRLIYYSQIVNDFQKGDIAEGYSVSREKKESFPLTVTSAQKNPTAFYLCASSGTANQPQHFGDGTRLSIL.

The chain has TRBV5-6 and TRBJ1-1; a weak D match, TRBD1 (5 bases). The germline V gene encodes CDR1 SGHDT and CDR2 YYEEEE. Trimming stripped 6 bases from V and 6 bases from J, with 18 bases between. CDR3 size: 14 residues. This CDR3 reads CASIFRAGKPEAFF. CDR3 DNA sequence: TGTGCCAGCATTTTTAGGGCAGGGAAGCCTGAAGCTTTCTTT. The variable domain in full, with the rest retrieved from reference TRBV5-6 and TRBJ1-1, is DAGVTQSPTHLIKTRGQQVTLRCSPKSGHDTVSWYQQALGQGPQFIFQYYEEEERQRGNFPDRFSGHQFPNYSSELNVNALLLGDSALYLCASIFRAGKPEAFFGQGTRLTVV.

The J gene is TRBJ2-7, the V gene TRBV11-2, with a possible D match to TRBD2 (7 bases). Germline V gene sequence: CDR1 SGHAT, CDR2 FQNNGV. This CDR3 region has 18 residues. The V gene lost 0 bases and the J gene lost 1 base, with 19 bases spanning the gap. This CDR3 reads CASSLDQGREGRSYEQYF. The CDR3 DNA is TGTGCCAGCAGCTTAGATCAGGGGAGGGAGGGGAGGTCCTACGAGCAGTACTTC.

For this clone: The junction departs from germline at one end; a sequencing error may be responsible. This sample also contains other DNA sequences that code for the same CDR3. The rearrangement joins TRBV2 to TRBJ1-1; D is uncertain. CDR1 is SNHLY and CDR2 is FYNNEI in the germline V gene. This CDR3 contains 15 residues. The CDR3 coding sequence is TGTGCCAGCGAGAGGGAAGGTAGTATTTCTACTGAAGCTTTTTTT. Amino acids: CASEREGSISTEAFF.

CDR3 DNA sequence: TGCAGCGTTGATGGGGACAGGGGGCTCTACAATGAGCAGTTCTTC. Its protein is CSVDGDRGLYNEQFF. The chain has TRBV29-1 and TRBJ2-1, with 12 bases identical to TRBD1. The CDR3 is made up of 15 amino acids. Germline CDR1 is SQVTM and CDR2 is ANQGSEA. V trimming: 3 bases; J trimming: 3 bases; junction bases outside the gene matches: 3.

The chain recombines TRBV15 with TRBJ1-1; maybe TRBD1 (5 bases). The CDR3 length is 14 residues. V was trimmed by 1 base and J by 4 bases, leaving 10 bases between them. Germline V CDR1 and CDR2: LNHNV, YYDKDF (reference sequence). The CDR3 is CATSRGGGTTEAFF. The CDR3 bases are TGTGCCACCAGCAGAGGTGGGGGGACCACTGAAGCTTTCTTT.

This chain links TRBV3-1 (or the pseudogene TRBV3-2) with TRBJ1-1; D is undetermined. Germline lookup yields CDR1 LGHDT and CDR2 YNNKEL (reference sequence). V gave up 1 base and J gave up 4 bases, with 13 bases separating them. The CDR3 totals 15 residues. CDR3 coding DNA: TGTGCCAGCAGCCAAGTTAGGACCGGGAGCACTGAAGCTTTCTTT. It yields the protein CASSQVRTGSTEAFF.

The chain employs TRBV29-1 and TRBJ1-1; weak D call: TRBD1 (6 bases). Trimming shortened V by 6 bases and J by 5 bases, and 13 bases separated the two germline ends. CDR1 and CDR2 from the germline V gene are SQVTM and ANQGSEA. This CDR3 contains 12 residues. Here the CDR3 reads CSVPRRGTEAFF. The CDR3 bases are TGCAGCGTCCCTAGAAGGGGGACTGAAGCTTTCTTT.

The sample holds a few counts of this clone. The V call is TRBV30, the J call TRBJ1-2, with D unclear. Germline values: CDR1 GTSNPN, CDR2 SVGIG (reference sequence). V was trimmed by 2 bases and J by 0 bases, leaving 7 bases between them. This CDR3 is 13 amino acids long. The CDR3 DNA follows: TGTGCCTGGAGTATCGGGACTAACTATGGCTACACCTTC. It translates to CAWSIGTNYGYTF.

V gene TRBV19 combines with J gene TRBJ2-2; D is possibly TRBD1 (5 bases). Germline V gene sequence: CDR1 LNHDA, CDR2 SQIVND (reference sequence). Deletions cut 2 bases from V and 1 base from J, with 5 bases between. This CDR3 has 14 residues. CDR3 sequence reads: CASSIRGNTGELFF. CDR3 nucleotide sequence: TGTGCCAGTAGTATAAGGGGGAACACCGGGGAGCTGTTTTTT.